This T cell receptor (beta chain) came from a study of a mutant IDH1 vaccine in newly diagnosed glioma. As for the study in general: Vaccination of patients was performed eight times, in weeks 1, 3, 5, 7, 11, 15, 19 and 23. Vaccination was launched 4-6 weeks after radiotherapy alone, or with temozolomide cycles. Beforehand, treatment had been radiotherapy, temozolomide, or both; the majority received both.

Time point in this sample: week 11, during vaccination. Alongside topical imiquimod, each dose of vaccine comprised 300 ug of mutant IDH1 20-mer peptide. By share, this clone counts as large. The antigen is not known. TCRdb's table, derived via immunoSEQ multiplex PCR, lists solely in-frame clones and lacks some. This table holds roughly 25,000 clones, around 80% found once. Per the germline V gene, CDR1 is SGHAT and CDR2 is FQNNGV. V gave up 5 bases and J gave up 7 bases; unmatched junction bases: 6. CDR3 size: 13 residues. Material: PBMCs, obtained from a glioma patient whose treatment included an IDH1 peptide vaccine. The sequence was collected from a man aged 40-50 years with glioma. J is TRBJ2-7 and V is TRBV11-2; 9 nucleotides align to TRBD1. CDR3 nucleotide sequence: TGTGCCAGCAGCCCACAGGGGGCGGGAGAGCAGTACTTC. As protein: CASSPQGAGEQYF.